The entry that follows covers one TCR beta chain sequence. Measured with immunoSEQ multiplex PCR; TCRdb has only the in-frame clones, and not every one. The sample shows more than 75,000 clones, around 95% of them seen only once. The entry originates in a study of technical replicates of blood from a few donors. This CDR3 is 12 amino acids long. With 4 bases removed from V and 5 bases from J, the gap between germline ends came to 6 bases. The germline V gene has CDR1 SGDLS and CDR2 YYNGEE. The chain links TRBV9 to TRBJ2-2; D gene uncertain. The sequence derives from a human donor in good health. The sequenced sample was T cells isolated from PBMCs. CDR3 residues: CASSPLTGELFF. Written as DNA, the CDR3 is TGTGCCAGCAGCCCTTTGACCGGGGAGCTGTTTTTT.